This TCR beta chain was found in a study of post-analysis software for immune sequencing data (dated by TCRdb to the mid-2010s). The study in broad terms: Disease courses on record covered relapsing-remitting, secondary progressive and progressive-relapsing multiple sclerosis, though some patients had no subtype annotation. The multiple sclerosis patient repertoires were compared with 11 previously published healthy control repertoires from donors aged about 6 to 26 years. A subset of samples was prepared in parallel using single-end sample barcoding, then pooled and co-amplified after Illumina adapter ligation. The research as a whole found: The multiple sclerosis patient group was slightly younger than the control group. Direct clustering with F measure showed strong co-clustering of samples prepared in the same batch, prompting a batch-effect correction. Significantly lower normalized Chao1 diversity was found in multiple sclerosis patients than in controls, suggesting substantial peripheral T-cell clonal expansion.

Concerning this clonotype itself: This clone's antigen is unknown. No qualities accompany the bases; no much larger clone lies one base away.

The library was prepared using PCR. Instrument used: Illumina HiSeq 2500. To reduce PCR and sequencing biases, unique molecular identifiers were built into the TCR beta cDNA libraries. Around 500,000 cDNA molecules were obtained for every 1 to 10 million input T cells, so each molecule roughly corresponded to one T cell. Patient libraries were prepared and sequenced with the same protocol used for the earlier healthy control dataset. Within a given batch, samples were prepared together, multiplexed and sequenced on the same HiSeq lane. On the study's bioinformatics: MIGEC handled the raw barcoded reads, throwing out single-read molecular identifier groups before consensus assembly and CDR3 extraction. Clonotype tables were post-analysed with VDJtools, normalizing diversity by down-sampling all datasets to the smallest sample size. In repertoire overlap clustering, CDR3 amino acid sequences, but not nucleotide sequences, were matched to correct batch-related cross-sample contamination. TCRdb itself trimmed the public reads at Q25 with fastp, ran MiXCR and retained productive beta chains. Each CDR3 protein appears once, grouped with its most common genes and DNA. These V and J calls originate from TCRdb's pipeline instead of the authors' own analysis. A total of some 700,000 distinct CDR3 sequences appear in this sample, about 60% of them only once. The top ten clones comprise about 10% of the sample.

To demonstrate the VDJtools post-analysis software, the study profiled TCR beta repertoires from the peripheral blood of 13 young patients with multiple sclerosis. The patients with multiple sclerosis were children and adolescents between about 6 and 16 years of age. The TCR originated in a girl aged 2-10 years with multiple sclerosis. The sequenced sample was blood.

The CDR3 region reads CASSLSRQALGYTF. Read as DNA, the sequence is TGTGCCAGCAGTTTATCGAGACAGGCCCTTGGCTACACCTTC. The chain uses TRBV27 and TRBJ1-2; the best D guess is TRBD1, with 6 bases matching. CDR1 and CDR2 are read off the germline V gene (reference sequence) as MNHEY and SMNVEV. Trimming removed 0 bases from V and 7 bases from J, leaving 12 bases between the germline ends. Counted from cysteine to phenylalanine, this CDR3 has 14 amino acids. Just the 42-base CDR3 DNA is kept, in frame starting at base 1.